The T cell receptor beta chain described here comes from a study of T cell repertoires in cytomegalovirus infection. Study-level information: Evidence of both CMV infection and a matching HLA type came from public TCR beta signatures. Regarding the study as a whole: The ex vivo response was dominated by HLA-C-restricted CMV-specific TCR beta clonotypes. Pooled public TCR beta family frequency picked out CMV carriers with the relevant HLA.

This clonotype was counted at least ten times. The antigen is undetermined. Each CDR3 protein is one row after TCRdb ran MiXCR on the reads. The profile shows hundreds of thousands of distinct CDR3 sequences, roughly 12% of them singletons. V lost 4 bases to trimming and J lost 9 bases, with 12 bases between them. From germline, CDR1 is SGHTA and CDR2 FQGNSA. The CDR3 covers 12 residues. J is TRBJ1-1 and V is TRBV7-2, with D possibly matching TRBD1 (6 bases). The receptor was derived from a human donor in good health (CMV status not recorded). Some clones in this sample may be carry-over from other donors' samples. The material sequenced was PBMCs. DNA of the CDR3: TGTGCCAGCAGCTCGCTAGACAGGCAAGCTTTCTTT. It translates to CASSSLDRQAFF.